This T cell receptor beta chain comes out of a study of T cell repertoires in cytomegalovirus infection. Study outcomes and limitations: Individuals carrying CMV plus the relevant HLA were identified by cumulative frequency of public TCR beta families.

Worth noting for this clonotype: Its antigen remains unidentified.

TCRdb re-analysed the reads in MiXCR, keeping a single row per CDR3 protein. The data show 680,000 or so distinct CDR3 sequences, around 32% seen once. The sequence was collected from a human donor in good health (CMV status not recorded). Some clones in this sample may be carry-over from other donors' samples. The starting material was cultured PBMCs, obtained from culture after CMV antigen stimulation.

The CDR3 sequence: CASSLAPAGVLTF. The CDR3 DNA reads TGTGCCAGCAGTTTGGCTCCAGCCGGAGTCCTGACTTTC. The chain joins TRBV12-3 or TRBV12-4 to TRBJ2-6; D not resolved. V was clipped by 3 bases and J by 13 bases, with 13 bases between them. The CDR3 runs to 13 residues.